This is a list of T cell receptor beta chains from one sample in a study of human T cells and chemical hapten exposure. One entry per CDR3 protein results from TCRdb running MiXCR on the RACE reads. This sample has 65,000 to 100,000 distinct CDR3 sequences, with around 6.7% found just once. Sequences were derived from whole blood, sampled in connection with sensitization to the hapten diphenylcyclopropenone (DPC). Source of these receptors: a woman in her 30s with alopecia areata. Some clones in this sample may be carry-over from other donors' samples. Each CDR3 is given with its conserved first and last residue. Fields, in order: clone size, J gene, V gene, D gene, CDR3 protein, CDR3 DNA. The D gene is left open where the match is weak. The size entry is marked missing in some rows and otherwise reads once, few, many or a size class.

>many|TRBJ1-1|TRBV27|TRBD1
CASSTQGAPDTEAFF
TGTGCCAGCAGTACACAGGGGGCGCCGGACACTGAAGCTTTCTTT
>-|TRBJ1-1|TRBV7-9|TRBD1
CASFAQGATEAFF
TGTGCCAGCTTCGCACAGGGGGCGACTGAAGCTTTCTTT
>-|TRBJ1-5|TRBV7-8|-
CASSYRAFSNQPQHF
TGTGCCAGCAGCTACAGGGCCTTTAGCAATCAGCCCCAGCATTTT
>few|TRBJ1-5|TRBV12-3/TRBV12-4|-
CASSPTQSNQPQHF
TGTGCCAGCAGTCCAACCCAAAGCAATCAGCCCCAGCATTTT
>-|TRBJ2-3|TRBV5-5|TRBD1
CASSLFGQAPDTQYF
TGTGCCAGCAGCTTGTTCGGACAGGCCCCAGATACGCAGTATTTT
>-|TRBJ1-2|TRBV10-3|TRBD1
CAISESSRDRGIGYTF
TGTGCCATCAGTGAGTCGTCCCGGGACAGGGGTATTGGCTACACCTTC
>few|TRBJ2-5|TRBV30|TRBD1
CAWNPLTGGTQYF
TGTGCCTGGAACCCCCTGACAGGGGGGACCCAGTACTTC
>many|TRBJ1-6|TRBV7-9|TRBD1
CASSLWQGARRSPLHF
TGTGCCAGCAGCTTATGGCAGGGGGCGCGCCGTTCACCCCTCCACTTT
>-|TRBJ2-3|TRBV20-1|-
CSARTFQGRVTDTQYF
TGCAGTGCTCGTACCTTCCAGGGGCGCGTTACAGATACGCAGTATTTT
>-|TRBJ1-1|TRBV10-3|TRBD1
CATANEDRGVEAFF
TGTGCCACAGCAAACGAAGACAGGGGGGTTGAAGCTTTCTTT
>many|TRBJ1-4|TRBV12-3/TRBV12-4|-
CASSLRGLGPTNEKLFF
TGTGCCAGCAGTTTACGGGGTTTGGGTCCAACTAATGAAAAACTGTTTTTT
>many|TRBJ1-2|TRBV10-3|TRBD1
CAISEVAGQGVNYGYTF
TGTGCCATCAGTGAAGTCGCGGGACAGGGAGTTAACTATGGCTACACCTTC
>few|TRBJ1-3|TRBV11-2|-
CASSYMTGDTIYF
TGTGCCAGCAGCTATATGACGGGGGACACCATATATTTT
>many|TRBJ1-2|TRBV29-1|TRBD1
CSVGGTGRGYTF
TGCAGCGTTGGAGGGACAGGGCGGGGCTACACCTTC